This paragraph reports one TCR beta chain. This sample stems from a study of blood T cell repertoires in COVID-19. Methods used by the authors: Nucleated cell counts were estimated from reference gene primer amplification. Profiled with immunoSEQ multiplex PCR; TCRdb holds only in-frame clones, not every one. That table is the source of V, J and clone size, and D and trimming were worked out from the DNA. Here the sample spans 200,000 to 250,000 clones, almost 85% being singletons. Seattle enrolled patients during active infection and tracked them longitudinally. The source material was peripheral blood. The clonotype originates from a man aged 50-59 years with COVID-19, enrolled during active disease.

CDR3 sequence: CSVVWGQGSSYNEQFF. Here the CDR3 DNA reads TGCAGCGTTGTTTGGGGACAGGGAAGCTCCTACAATGAGCAGTTCTTC. The chain uses TRBV29-1 and TRBJ2-1; TRBD1 matches 9 bases. The CDR3 sequence is 16 residues long. V was clipped by 4 bases and J by 0 bases; unmatched bases: 7. CDR1 is SQVTM and CDR2 is ANQGSEA in the germline V gene.